This TCR beta chain was identified during a study of T-cell memory formation after mild COVID-19 (dated by TCRdb to the early 2020s). About the study as a whole: TCR sequence clusters from the two donors were found to be largely donor specific. Longitudinal TCRalpha and TCRbeta repertoire sequencing tracked T-cell clones expanding and contracting after mild COVID-19 in two donors. Two young, previously healthy adult volunteers, one female and one male, were included in the cohort.

What the study reported, not specific to this receptor: SARS-CoV-2 specificity was not confirmed for the second-wave clones peaking on day 37. Some responding clones were detected in pre-infection memory, which suggested that pre-existing cross-reactive memory T cells had joined the SARS-CoV-2 response. The study included only a couple of mild cases, and larger cohorts that include severe cases with pre-infection samples were judged to be necessary. Contracting CD4+ clones appeared mostly in the CM and EM memory subsets, whereas CD8+ clones were enriched in EMRA. Clones contracting from day 15 to 85 had balanced CD4/CD8 phenotypes, while a second wave expanding from day 15 to 37 was biased towards CD4+.

Note on this clonotype: Its antigen remains undetermined. Per-base qualities were not stored, and no clone one base away is much larger.

Data came from an Illumina NovaSeq 6000. Using 5'RACE with constant-segment primers, TCRalpha and TCRbeta cDNA libraries were constructed, with sample barcodes and unique molecular identifiers added in the process. RNA was extracted from every sample with Trizol reagent. Libraries were amplified in two PCR steps, with a second sample barcode and Illumina TruSeq adapters added in the second step. Libraries were sequenced on an Illumina NovaSeq with 2 x 150 bp paired-end reads. The study's own analysis went as follows. Reads were demultiplexed and collapsed into UMI-guided consensus sequences with migec v1.2.7. With mixcr v2.1.11, UMI consensuses were aligned to TRA and TRB V and J templates and assembled into clonotypes. A clonotype was counted as expanded or contracted only when both edgeR and NoisET called the clonotype significant, with the noise models trained on biological replicates. For edgeR calls, the thresholds were a false discovery rate-adjusted p below 0.01 and a log2 fold-change of 1. PCA with hierarchical clustering of max-normalized trajectories of the 1000 most abundant clonotypes was used as exploratory dynamics analysis. Separately sequenced CD4+ and CD8+ repertoires were used to assign a CD4 or CD8 phenotype to each responding clone. TCRdb passed the public sequencing reads through fastp at Q25 and MiXCR, retaining productive beta sequences. Every CDR3 protein is listed once, alongside the most common genes and DNA of its rows. These V and J calls are TCRdb output, not the study's own analysis. The sample table holds a few hundred thousand distinct CDR3 sequences, of which around 15% were seen once. The ten largest clones represent more than 20% of the sample.

PBMCs were isolated by Ficoll-Paque density gradient centrifugation. CDR1 and CDR2 were assigned from the germline V gene (reference sequence) as SEHNR and FQNEAQ. Spanning cysteine to phenylalanine, the CDR3 consists of 16 amino acids. The read is trimmed to its CDR3 DNA, 48 bases read in frame from base 1. Relative to germline, V is missing 5 bases and J is missing 2 bases, with 11 bases of the junction outside any gene match. The sequence was obtained from a man younger than 35 who had mild COVID-19 (a few samples of this study predate the infection). The sample titles of this study are shuffled in the database, so cell type and time point are left out; the donor was told from shared clones. The sample comprised PBMCs or a T cell subset sorted from them (not recorded which). The sequence joins TRBV7-9 to TRBJ1-2; 7 nucleotides in the junction match TRBD1. The DNA sequence is TGTGCCAGCAGCCCCCCCTTGACAGGGTTGAACTATGGCTACACCTTC. This codes for CASSPPLTGLNYGYTF. Supplemented by the reference TRBV7-9 and TRBJ1-2 proteins around the CDR3, the complete variable domain is DTGVSQNPRHKITKRGQNVTFRCDPISEHNRLYWYRQTLGQGPEFLTYFQNEAQLEKSRLLSDRFSAERPKGSFSTLEIQRTEQGDSAMYLCASSPPLTGLNYGYTFGSGTRLTVV.